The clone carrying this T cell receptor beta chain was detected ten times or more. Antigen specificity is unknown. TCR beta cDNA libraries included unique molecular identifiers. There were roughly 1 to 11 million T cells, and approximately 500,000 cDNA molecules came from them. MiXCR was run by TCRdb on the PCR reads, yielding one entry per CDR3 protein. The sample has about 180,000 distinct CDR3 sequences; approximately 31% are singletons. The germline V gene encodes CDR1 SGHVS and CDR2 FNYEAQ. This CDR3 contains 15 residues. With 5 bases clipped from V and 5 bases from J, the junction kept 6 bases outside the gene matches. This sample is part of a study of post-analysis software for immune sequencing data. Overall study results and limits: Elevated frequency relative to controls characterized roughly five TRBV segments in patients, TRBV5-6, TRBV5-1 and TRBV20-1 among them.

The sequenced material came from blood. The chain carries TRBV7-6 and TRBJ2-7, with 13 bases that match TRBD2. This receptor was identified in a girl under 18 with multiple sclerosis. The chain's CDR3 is CASSPGLAGVNEQYF. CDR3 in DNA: TGTGCCAGCAGCCCAGGACTAGCGGGAGTCAACGAGCAGTACTTC.